Detailed here is one T cell receptor (beta chain). The sample originates from a study of CD8+ T cells in alopecia areata. Germline CDR1 SEHNR, CDR2 FQNEAQ (reference sequence). The CDR3 is 14 residues long. V was pared by 2 bases and J by 1 base, with 8 bases between. Treatment defined: oral pan-JAK inhibitor, 5-10 mg twice daily. Extracted RNA was reverse transcribed into cDNA, the sequencing template. The protocol was immunoSEQ multiplex PCR, while the TCRdb copy is restricted to in-frame clones and leaves out a portion. Of fewer than 110,000 clones in the sample, under 90% are singletons; the top ten hold 8.5% to 14%.

The input for sequencing was CD8+ T cells sorted from blood, taken between weeks 30 and 35, from a patient treated with tofacitinib. The source of this sequence is a human donor with alopecia areata. This rearrangement joins TRBV7-9 to TRBJ2-5; D remains ambiguous. The CDR3 nucleotides are TGTGCCAGCAGCTTAAGCGACTCCCAAGAGACCCAGTACTTC. Protein: CASSLSDSQETQYF.